What follows are 23 T cell receptor beta chains derived from one specimen sequenced in a study of blood T cell repertoires in COVID-19. Using immunoSEQ multiplex PCR, the repertoire was profiled, and TCRdb retains in-frame clones only, with some absent. The repertoire has 200,000 or so clones, 87% of them found once; the top ten carry 10% to 13%. The sequenced sample consisted of PBMCs or T cells enriched from blood (not recorded which). All receptors derive from a man aged 25 to 45 who had recovered from COVID-19.

CDR3 bases: TGCGCCAGCAGCCAAAGGACAGGGGTTCGAGGAGCTTTCTTT. Amino acids: CASSQRTGVRGAFF. The chain recombines TRBV4-1 with TRBJ1-1; 9 nucleotides agree with TRBD1. Germline V gives CDR1 MGHRA, CDR2 YSYEKL. J gave up 10 bases and V 2 bases, and 8 bases lay outside the gene matches. The CDR3 sequence is 14 residues long.

This clone was seen only a few times. The chain recombines TRBV19 with TRBJ1-2; the match to TRBD1 covers 8 bases. The CDR3 extends over 16 amino acids. Germline trimming cut 4 bases from V and 4 bases from J; bases unmatched to any gene: 11. Germline CDR1 and CDR2: LNHDA and SQIVND (reference sequence). This CDR3 is CASSTGQARKTYGYTF. DNA for the CDR3: TGTGCCAGTAGTACGGGACAGGCGAGGAAAACCTATGGCTACACCTTC.

The chain carries TRBV6-5 and TRBJ2-3; D is unclear. From germline, CDR1 is MNHEY and CDR2 SVGAGI. The CDR3 totals 11 residues. V was cut by 8 bases and J by 7 bases, with 10 bases left in between. Here the CDR3 reads CASVYAYTQYF. As DNA, the CDR3 is TGTGCCAGCGTGTACGCGTATACGCAGTATTTT.

The V gene is TRBV24-1, the J gene TRBJ2-1; 9 nucleotides agree with TRBD1. Germline V gives CDR1 KGHDR, CDR2 SFDVKD. Losses at the gene ends were 4 bases for V and 8 bases for J; bases not matched to a gene: 8. The CDR3 consists of 15 residues. The CDR3 DNA reads as TGTGCCACCAGTGAAATCGGACAGGGGTATCATGAGCAGTTCTTC. Amino acid sequence: CATSEIGQGYHEQFF.

The CDR3, as DNA: TGTGCCGCGGGGGGTAACTATGGCTACACCTTC. Protein: CAAGGNYGYTF. The J gene is TRBJ1-2, the V gene TRBV3-1 (or the pseudogene TRBV3-2); possible D gene TRBD1, 5 bases. This CDR3 is built from 11 residues. V was shortened by 11 bases and J by 1 base, with 8 bases between the two germline ends. Germline values: CDR1 LGHDT, CDR2 YNNKEL (reference sequence).

The CDR3 DNA follows: TGCGCCAGCAGTGACCCGGGTAGCGCTGAGCAGTTCTTC. Protein sequence: CASSDPGSAEQFF. This chain joins TRBV10-1 and TRBJ2-1, with a possible D match to TRBD2 (5 bases). This CDR3 spans 13 amino acids. The germline V gene has CDR1 WNHNN and CDR2 SYGVQD (reference sequence). V was pared by 3 bases and J by 9 bases, with 12 bases between.

This clone came up once. The rearrangement uses TRBV6-5 and TRBJ2-7, with 12 nucleotides matching TRBD2. The CDR3 consists of 15 residues. The J segment lost 4 bases and the V segment lost 5 bases, leaving 6 bases of the junction unmatched. The germline V gene encodes CDR1 MNHEY and CDR2 SVGAGI. The DNA for the CDR3 is TGTGCCAGCAGTCCGGCTAGCGGGGGGGCTTACGAGCAGTACTTC. Protein sequence: CASSPASGGAYEQYF.

The rearrangement uses TRBV6-5 and TRBJ2-1; D remains ambiguous. V lost 8 bases to trimming and J lost 10 bases, with 15 bases between them. Germline V gene sequence: CDR1 MNHEY, CDR2 SVGAGI. This CDR3 spans 12 amino acids. The CDR3 sequence: CASLKFEWEQFF. The CDR3, as DNA: TGTGCCAGCCTGAAATTTGAGTGGGAGCAGTTCTTC.

The J gene is TRBJ2-2, the V gene TRBV3-1 (or the pseudogene TRBV3-2), with 12 bases matching TRBD2. The germline CDR1 and CDR2 sequences are LGHDT and YNNKEL (reference sequence). V lost 3 bases and J lost 4; bases outside the gene matches: 3. This CDR3 is built from 16 residues. The CDR3 DNA reads TGTGCCAGCAGCCATCTAGCGGGAGGGGGCACCGGGGAGCTGTTTTTT. It is translated as CASSHLAGGGTGELFF.

The chain has TRBV7-2 and TRBJ2-1, with 11 nucleotides matching TRBD2. The V segment lost 5 bases and the J segment 6 bases; nucleotides outside the gene matches: 6. Germline V gene sequence: CDR1 SGHTA, CDR2 FQGNSA. This CDR3 is 15 amino acids long. CDR3 nucleotides: TGTGCCAGCAGCCAACAAACTAGCGGGAGCAATGAGCAGTTCTTC. Translated, it gives CASSQQTSGSNEQFF.

This chain joins TRBV30 and TRBJ1-3; D is unclear. The CDR3 covers 12 residues. Germline values: CDR1 GTSNPN, CDR2 SVGIG (reference sequence). In DNA form, the CDR3 reads TGTCTATTTCTGAGCTCTGGAAACACCATATATTTT. Amino acid sequence: CLFLSSGNTIYF. The full variable domain, rest sourced from reference TRBV30 and TRBJ1-3, is SQTIHQWPATLVQPVGSPLSLECTVEGTSNPNLYWYRQAAGRGLQLLFYSVGIGQISSEVPQNLSASRPQDRQFILSSKKLLLSDSGFYLCLFLSSGNTIYFGEGSWLTVV.

The chain joins TRBV7-2 to TRBJ1-1; D is unclear. This CDR3 is 13 amino acids long. The V and J ends lost 8 bases and 1 base respectively, with 11 bases between them. Germline assignment: CDR1 SGHTA and CDR2 FQGNSA. The CDR3 nucleotides read TGTGCCAGCTCCCCGCAGGAGAACACTGAAGCTTTCTTT. Translation gives CASSPQENTEAFF. The complete variable domain, with remaining parts taken from reference TRBV7-2 and TRBJ1-1, reads GAGVSQSPSNKVTEKGKDVELRCDPISGHTALYWYRQSLGQGLEFLIYFQGNSAPDKSGLPSDRFSAERTGGSVSTLTIQRTQQEDSAVYLCASSPQENTEAFFGQGTRLTVV.

This clone showed up many times. This sequence joins TRBV4-2 and TRBJ1-2; D not certain. Trimming shortened V by 1 base and J by 4 bases, and 10 bases separated the two germline ends. The germline CDR1 and CDR2 sequences are LGHNA and YNFKEQ. There are 14 residues in the CDR3. The CDR3 protein is CASSQVLASYGYTF. The DNA for the CDR3 is TGTGCCAGCAGCCAAGTTTTGGCCTCCTATGGCTACACCTTC.

V usage is TRBV7-2 and J usage is TRBJ1-6, with D perhaps matching TRBD1 (6 bases). Germline V gene lookup returns CDR1 SGHTA and CDR2 FQGNSA. The V end was cut by 4 bases, the J end by 7 bases, with 14 bases between. This CDR3 region has 15 residues. In DNA form, the CDR3 reads TGTGCCAGCAGCTCCCAGGGGCTGGGAAATTCACCCCTCCACTTT. Protein product: CASSSQGLGNSPLHF.

This clone was seen more than once but under ten times. The chain links TRBV5-6 to TRBJ2-7; TRBD1 agrees at 7 bases. The trim removed 1 base at V and 0 bases at J, leaving 4 bases unmatched. Germline V lookup: CDR1 SGHDT, CDR2 YYEEEE. The CDR3 has 15 amino acids. The CDR3 loop reads CASSLLGGISYEQYF. CDR3 nucleotides: TGTGCCAGCAGCTTGTTAGGGGGCATCTCCTACGAGCAGTACTTC.

In its sample, this clone was seen once. The chain recombines TRBV18 with TRBJ2-1, with no clear D. The V end was cut by 0 bases, the J end by 2 bases, with 14 bases between. The CDR3 sequence is 17 residues long. Germline V CDR1 and CDR2: KGHSH, LQKENI. The CDR3 bases are TGTGCCAGCTCACCACCGAATAATCAGCGCCCCTACAATGAGCAGTTCTTC. It translates to CASSPPNNQRPYNEQFF.

This clone has a handful of counts. The rearrangement uses TRBV24-1 and TRBJ1-2; weak D call: TRBD1 (6 bases). Germline assignment: CDR1 KGHDR and CDR2 SFDVKD. This CDR3 has 13 residues. The ends were cut back, 1 base at V and 7 bases at J, with 9 bases in the middle. This CDR3 is CATSDFTGSGYTF. The CDR3 region has the DNA TGTGCCACCAGTGATTTCACAGGGAGTGGCTACACCTTC.

The chain has TRBV7-7 and TRBJ2-5; 8 nucleotides line up with TRBD1. The CDR3 is 15 amino acids. From germline, CDR1 is SSHAT and CDR2 FNYEAQ (reference sequence). With 0 bases clipped from V and 3 bases from J, the junction kept 3 bases outside the gene matches. The CDR3 coding sequence is TGTGCCAGCAGCTTAGCAAGACAGGGGAAAGAGACCCAGTACTTC. Residues: CASSLARQGKETQYF.

This rearrangement joins TRBV7-2 to TRBJ2-6, with TRBD1 as a possible D gene (6 bases). CDR1 is SGHTA, CDR2 FQGNSA, per germline. The length of the CDR3 is 17 residues. V was trimmed by 5 bases and J by 1 base, leaving 15 bases between them. CDR3 loop: CASSRPGQNSGANVLTF. The DNA of the CDR3 is TGTGCCAGCAGCCGCCCGGGACAAAATTCTGGGGCCAACGTCCTGACTTTC.

The rearrangement joins TRBV21-1 to TRBJ1-2. TRBV21-1 is noted as a pseudogene. This CDR3 has 14 amino acids. CDR3 residues: CASSKANLYYGYTF. The CDR3 nucleotides read TGTGCCAGCAGCAAAGCTAACCTATACTATGGCTACACCTTC.

This chain uses TRBV12-1 with TRBJ1-1; the table gives TRBD1 as D, unverified against the DNA. TRBV12-1 is given as a pseudogene. This CDR3 comprises 16 residues. The CDR3 reads CASSDQPDRLNTEAFF. The CDR3 DNA sequence: TGTGCCAGCAGCGACCAACCCGACAGGTTGAACACTGAAGCTTTCTTT.

The genes are TRBV14 and TRBJ2-1; 8 bases agree with TRBD2. V was pared by 0 bases and J by 1 base, with 8 bases of the junction left unmatched. Looked up from germline, CDR1 is SGHDN and CDR2 is FVKESK. The CDR3 contains 18 residues. The DNA for the CDR3 is TGTGCCAGCAGCCAAGAAGGAGACGGGAGGGGGTCCTACAATGAGCAGTTCTTC. Amino acid sequence: CASSQEGDGRGSYNEQFF.

The chain has TRBV7-6 and TRBJ1-3; 8 bases fit TRBD1. This CDR3 is 17 amino acids long. CDR1 and CDR2 (germline): SGHVS, FNYEAQ. V lost 5 bases, J lost 2 bases, and 11 bases stayed unmatched. CDR3 region: CASSETLPTGAGNTIYF. DNA of the CDR3: TGTGCCAGCAGCGAAACCCTACCGACAGGGGCTGGAAACACCATATATTTT.